This is a list of T cell receptor beta chains from one sample in a study of blood T cell repertoires in COVID-19. Sequencing was performed with immunoSEQ multiplex PCR; in TCRdb, only in-frame clones are kept and a portion is missing. Of fewer than 55,000 clones in the sample, nearly 90% were seen once. Sequenced sample: peripheral blood. The receptors shown here come from a man aged 50 to 59 with active COVID-19. Each CDR3 is given with its conserved first and last residue. Each record gives: V gene, clone size, D gene, J gene, CDR3 DNA, CDR3 protein. The D gene is left open where the match is weak. Clone size is stated in some rows and not others, as once, few, many or a class when expanded.

TRBV7-9	.	.	TRBJ1-2	TGTGCCAGCAGCCAAGTGGTCTCGGAGGGCTACACCTTC	CASSQVVSEGYTF
TRBV4-2	.	TRBD2	TRBJ2-1	TGTGCCAGCACCGGAACTAGCGGGAGAGGGAATGAGCAGTTCTTC	CASTGTSGRGNEQFF
TRBV4-3	.	.	TRBJ1-2	TGCGCCAGCAGCCAAGAGGCCTCGGGAGGCTACACCTTC	CASSQEASGGYTF
TRBV18	.	.	TRBJ2-7	TGTGCCAGCTCACCCGGCGCAGGTCCTTCCTACGAGCAGTACTTC	CASSPGAGPSYEQYF
TRBV5-1	.	.	TRBJ2-5	TGCGCCAGCAGCATGGAGGGGGAGACCCAGTACTTC	CASSMEGETQYF
TRBV7-3	.	TRBD2	TRBJ2-7	TGTGCCAGCAGCACGAATGGACTAGCGGGGGACGAGCAGTACTTC	CASSTNGLAGDEQYF
TRBV6-5	.	.	TRBJ1-1	TGTGCCAGCAGTTACTCGAGGTTTTCGGGGGGTGAAGCTTTCTTT	CASSYSRFSGGEAFF
TRBV6-2/TRBV6-3	.	.	TRBJ2-7	TGTGCCAGCAGCCGGGCGCGATCTGGGTACTACGAGCAGTACTTC	CASSRARSGYYEQYF
TRBV18	medium-sized	.	TRBJ1-1	TGTGCCAGCTTTTTGATTAGTAGGAACACTGAAGCTTTCTTT	CASFLISRNTEAFF
TRBV7-8	.	TRBD1	TRBJ1-2	TGTGCCAGCAGCTTAGGCTTGACAGGGGGAATCAGCTACACCTTC	CASSLGLTGGISYTF
TRBV25-1	.	.	TRBJ2-2	TGTGCCAGCAGGGAGGCCGGGGAGCTGTTTTTT	CASREAGELFF
TRBV27	.	.	TRBJ2-2	TGTGCCAGTAGGAGGGTAGGGAATCAAGCCGGGGAGCTGTTTTTT	CASRRVGNQAGELFF
TRBV7-2	.	TRBD1	TRBJ1-1	TGTGCCAGCACCACCAGCAGGGGGCGGGGTGAAGCTTTCTTT	CASTTSRGRGEAFF
TRBV19	.	.	TRBJ1-5	TGTGCCAGTACTCCAACAGGTAATAGCAATCAGCCCCAGCATTTT	CASTPTGNSNQPQHF
TRBV30	.	.	TRBJ1-1	TGTGCCTGGAGCCCGGGACTGCTGAACACTGAAGCTTTCTTT	CAWSPGLLNTEAFF
TRBV5-1	.	.	TRBJ1-1	TGCGCCAGCAGCTTGTTTACAGTCCAGACTGAAGCTTTCTTT	CASSLFTVQTEAFF